The present T cell receptor (beta chain) was sequenced within a study of technical replicates of blood from a handful of donors. The ends were cut back, 5 bases at V and 0 bases at J, with 10 bases in the middle. Germline V gives CDR1 MNHEY, CDR2 SVGAGI. The CDR3 covers 15 residues. This table comes from immunoSEQ multiplex PCR, and its TCRdb copy is limited to in-frame clones, with some not included. In the table there are 85,000 to 100,000 clones, 90% to 96% of which are singletons. Sequencing was done on a sample of T cells isolated from PBMCs. This TCR derives from a human donor in good health. This chain connects TRBV6-5 to TRBJ1-4; perhaps TRBD1 as D (5 bases). The CDR3 loop is CASSQQVPTNEKLFF. The DNA for the CDR3 is TGTGCCAGCAGTCAACAGGTCCCAACTAATGAAAAACTGTTTTTT.